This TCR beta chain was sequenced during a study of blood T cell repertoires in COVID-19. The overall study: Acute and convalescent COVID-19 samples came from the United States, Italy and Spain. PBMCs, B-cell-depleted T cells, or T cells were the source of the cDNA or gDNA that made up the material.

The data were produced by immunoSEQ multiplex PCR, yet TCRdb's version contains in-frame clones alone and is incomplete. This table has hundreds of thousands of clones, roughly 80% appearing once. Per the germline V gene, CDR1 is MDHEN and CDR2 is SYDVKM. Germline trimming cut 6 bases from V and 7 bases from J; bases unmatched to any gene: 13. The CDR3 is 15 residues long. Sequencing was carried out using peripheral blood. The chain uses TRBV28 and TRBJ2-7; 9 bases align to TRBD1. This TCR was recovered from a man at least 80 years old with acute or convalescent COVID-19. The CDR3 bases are TGTGCCAGCAGCCCCTCCGGGACAGGGTCAAGGGAGCAGTACTTC. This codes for CASSPSGTGSREQYF.